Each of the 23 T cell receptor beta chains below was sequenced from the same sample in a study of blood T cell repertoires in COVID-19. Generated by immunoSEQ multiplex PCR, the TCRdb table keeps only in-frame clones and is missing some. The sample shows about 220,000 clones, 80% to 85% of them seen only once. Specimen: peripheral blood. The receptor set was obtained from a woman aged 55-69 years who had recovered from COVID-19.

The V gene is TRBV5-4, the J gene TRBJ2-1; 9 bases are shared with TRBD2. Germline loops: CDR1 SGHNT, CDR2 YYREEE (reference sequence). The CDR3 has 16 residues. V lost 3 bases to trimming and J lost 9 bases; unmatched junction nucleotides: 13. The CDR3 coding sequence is TGTGCCAGCAGCTCGGAACAGACGAGCGGGGGGAGTGAGCAGTTCTTC. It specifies CASSSEQTSGGSEQFF.

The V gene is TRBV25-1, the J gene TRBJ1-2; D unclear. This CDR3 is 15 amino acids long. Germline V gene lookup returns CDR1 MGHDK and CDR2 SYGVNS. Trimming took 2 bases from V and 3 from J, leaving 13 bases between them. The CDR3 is CASSEGSSLYYGYTF. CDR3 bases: TGTGCCAGCAGTGAAGGAAGTAGCCTCTACTATGGCTACACCTTC.

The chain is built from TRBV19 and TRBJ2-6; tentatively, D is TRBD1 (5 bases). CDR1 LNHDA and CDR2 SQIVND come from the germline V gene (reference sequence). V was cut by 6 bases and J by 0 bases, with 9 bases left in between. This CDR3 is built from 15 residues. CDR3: CASSPGHSGANVLTF. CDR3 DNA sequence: TGTGCCAGTAGCCCTGGACACTCTGGGGCCAACGTCCTGACTTTC. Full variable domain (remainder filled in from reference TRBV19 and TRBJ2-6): DGGITQSPKYLFRKEGQNVTLSCEQNLNHDAMYWYRQDPGQGLRLIYYSQIVNDFQKGDIAEGYSVSREKKESFPLTVTSAQKNPTAFYLCASSPGHSGANVLTFGAGSRLTVL.

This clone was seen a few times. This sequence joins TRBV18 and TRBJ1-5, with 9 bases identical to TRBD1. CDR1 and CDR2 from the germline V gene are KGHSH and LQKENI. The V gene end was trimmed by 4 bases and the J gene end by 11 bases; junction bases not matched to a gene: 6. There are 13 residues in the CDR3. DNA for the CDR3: TGTGCCAGCTCACGGGACAGGGAGGGGTCCCAGCATTTT. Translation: CASSRDREGSQHF.

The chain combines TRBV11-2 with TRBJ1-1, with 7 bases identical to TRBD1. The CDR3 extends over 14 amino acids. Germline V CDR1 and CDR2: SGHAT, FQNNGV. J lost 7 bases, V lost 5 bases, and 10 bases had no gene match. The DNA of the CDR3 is TGTGCCAGCAGCCCGACTTACAGGGGTAATGAAGCTTTCTTT. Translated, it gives CASSPTYRGNEAFF. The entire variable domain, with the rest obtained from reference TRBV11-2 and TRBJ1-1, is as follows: EAGVAQSPRYKIIEKRQSVAFWCNPISGHATLYWYQQILGQGPKLLIQFQNNGVVDDSQLPKDRFSAERLKGVDSTLKIQPAKLEDSAVYLCASSPTYRGNEAFFGQGTRLTVV.

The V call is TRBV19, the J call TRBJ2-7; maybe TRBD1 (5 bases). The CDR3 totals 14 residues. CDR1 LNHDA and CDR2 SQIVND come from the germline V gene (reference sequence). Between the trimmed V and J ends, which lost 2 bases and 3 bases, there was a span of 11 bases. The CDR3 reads CASSISRQFYEQYF. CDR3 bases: TGTGCCAGTAGTATAAGCCGACAGTTCTACGAGCAGTACTTC.

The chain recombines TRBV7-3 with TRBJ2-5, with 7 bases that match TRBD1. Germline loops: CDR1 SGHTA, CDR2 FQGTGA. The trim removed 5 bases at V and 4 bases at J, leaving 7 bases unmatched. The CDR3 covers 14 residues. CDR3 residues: CASSRTGSGETQYF. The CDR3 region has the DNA TGTGCCAGCAGCCGGACAGGCTCGGGAGAGACCCAGTACTTC.

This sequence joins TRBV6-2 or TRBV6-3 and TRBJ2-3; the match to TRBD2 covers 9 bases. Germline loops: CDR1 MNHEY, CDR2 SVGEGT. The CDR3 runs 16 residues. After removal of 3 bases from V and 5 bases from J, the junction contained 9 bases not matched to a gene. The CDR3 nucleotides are TGTGCCAGCAGTTATAAACCGGGACTAGCAAAAGATACGCAGTATTTT. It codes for CASSYKPGLAKDTQYF.

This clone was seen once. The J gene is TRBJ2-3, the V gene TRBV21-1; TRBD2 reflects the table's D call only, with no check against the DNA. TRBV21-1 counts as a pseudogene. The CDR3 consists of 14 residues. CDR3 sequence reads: CASSKNGGTDTQYF. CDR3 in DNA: TGTGCCAGCAGCAAAAACGGGGGCACAGATACGCAGTATTTT.

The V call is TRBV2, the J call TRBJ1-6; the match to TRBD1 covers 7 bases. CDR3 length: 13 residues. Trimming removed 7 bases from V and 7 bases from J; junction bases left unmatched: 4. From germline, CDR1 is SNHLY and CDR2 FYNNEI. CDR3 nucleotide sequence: TGTGCCAGCAAGGGGGCAAGGAATTCACCCCTCCACTTT. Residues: CASKGARNSPLHF. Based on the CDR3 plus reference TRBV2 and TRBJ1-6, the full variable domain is EPEVTQTPSHQVTQMGQEVILRCVPISNHLYFYWYRQILGQKVEFLVSFYNNEISEKSEIFDDQFSVERPDGSNFTLKIRSTKLEDSAMYFCASKGARNSPLHFGNGTRLTVT.

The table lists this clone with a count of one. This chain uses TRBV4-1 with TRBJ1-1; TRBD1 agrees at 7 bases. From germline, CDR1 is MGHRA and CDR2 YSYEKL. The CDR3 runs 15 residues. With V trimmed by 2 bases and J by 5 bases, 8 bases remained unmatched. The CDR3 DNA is TGCGCCAGCAGCCAACTGGTGAGGGGGCGGACTGAAGCTTTCTTT. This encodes CASSQLVRGRTEAFF.

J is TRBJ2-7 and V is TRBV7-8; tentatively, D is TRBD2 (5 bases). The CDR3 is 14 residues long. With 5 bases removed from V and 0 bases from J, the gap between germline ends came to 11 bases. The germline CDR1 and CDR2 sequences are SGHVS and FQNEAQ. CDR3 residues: CASSPAGLSYEQYF. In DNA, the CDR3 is TGTGCCAGCAGCCCCGCTGGACTCTCCTACGAGCAGTACTTC.

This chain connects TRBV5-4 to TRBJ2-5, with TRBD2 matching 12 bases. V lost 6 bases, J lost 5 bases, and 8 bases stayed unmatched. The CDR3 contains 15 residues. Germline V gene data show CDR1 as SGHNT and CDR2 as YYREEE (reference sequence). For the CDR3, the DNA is TGTGCCAGCACCCCTAGCGGGGGGGCCCGGGAGACCCAGTACTTC. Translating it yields CASTPSGGARETQYF.

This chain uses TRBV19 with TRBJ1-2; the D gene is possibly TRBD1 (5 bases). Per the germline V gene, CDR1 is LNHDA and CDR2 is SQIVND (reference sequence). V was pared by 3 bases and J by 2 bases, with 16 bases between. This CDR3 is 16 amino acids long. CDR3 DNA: TGTGCCAGTAGTATGGCCGGGCGGGGGACCAACTATGGCTACACCTTC. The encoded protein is CASSMAGRGTNYGYTF.

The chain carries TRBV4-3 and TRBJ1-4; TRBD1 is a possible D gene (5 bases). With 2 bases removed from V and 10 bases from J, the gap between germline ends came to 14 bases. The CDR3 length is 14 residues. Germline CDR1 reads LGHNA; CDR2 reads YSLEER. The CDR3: CASSQSGGATKLFF. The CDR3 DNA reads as TGCGCCAGCAGCCAAAGTGGAGGGGCGACAAAACTGTTTTTT.

CDR3 amino acids: CASSSRGTGGFDYGYTF. For the CDR3, the DNA is TGTGCCAGCAGTTCCCGCGGGACAGGGGGCTTCGACTATGGCTACACCTTC. The V and J genes are TRBV6-2 or TRBV6-3 and TRBJ1-2, with 12 bases identical to TRBD1. Per the germline V gene, CDR1 is MNHEY and CDR2 is SVGEGT. After removal of 4 bases from V and 3 bases from J, the junction contained 9 bases not matched to a gene. The CDR3 loop spans 17 amino acids.

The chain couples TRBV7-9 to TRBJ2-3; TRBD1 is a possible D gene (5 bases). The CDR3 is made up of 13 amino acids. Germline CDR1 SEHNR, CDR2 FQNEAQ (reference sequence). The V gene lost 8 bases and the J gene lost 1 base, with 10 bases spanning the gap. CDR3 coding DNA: TGTGCCAGCGACAGCGTCGGCACAGATACGCAGTATTTT. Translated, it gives CASDSVGTDTQYF.

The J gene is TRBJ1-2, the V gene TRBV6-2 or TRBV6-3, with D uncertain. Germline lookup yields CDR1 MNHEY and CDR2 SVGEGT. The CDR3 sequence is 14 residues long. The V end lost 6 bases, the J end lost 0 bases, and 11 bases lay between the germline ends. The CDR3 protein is CASSTVSANYGYTF. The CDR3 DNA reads TGTGCCAGCAGCACAGTTTCGGCTAACTATGGCTACACCTTC.

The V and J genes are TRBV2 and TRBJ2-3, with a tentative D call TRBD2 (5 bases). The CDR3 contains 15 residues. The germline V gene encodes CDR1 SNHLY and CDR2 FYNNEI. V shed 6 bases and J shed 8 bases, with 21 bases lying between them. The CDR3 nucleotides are TGTGCCAGCAGCCTAACGGGATTTCACGAGGGTACGCAGTATTTT. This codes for CASSLTGFHEGTQYF.

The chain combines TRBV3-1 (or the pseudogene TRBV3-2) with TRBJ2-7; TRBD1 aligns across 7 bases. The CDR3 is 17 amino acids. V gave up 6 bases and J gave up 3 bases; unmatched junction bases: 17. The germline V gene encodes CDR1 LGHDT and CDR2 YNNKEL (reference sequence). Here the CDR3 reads CASRGPLWGTDSYEQYF. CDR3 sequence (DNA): TGTGCCAGCAGAGGGCCCCTATGGGGGACAGATAGCTACGAGCAGTACTTC.

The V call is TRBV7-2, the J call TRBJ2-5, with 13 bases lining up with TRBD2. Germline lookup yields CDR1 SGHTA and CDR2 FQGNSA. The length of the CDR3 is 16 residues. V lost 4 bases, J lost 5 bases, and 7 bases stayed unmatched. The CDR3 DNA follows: TGTGCCAGCAGCTCCGGACTAGCGGGGGCAGGGGAGACCCAGTACTTC. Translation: CASSSGLAGAGETQYF.

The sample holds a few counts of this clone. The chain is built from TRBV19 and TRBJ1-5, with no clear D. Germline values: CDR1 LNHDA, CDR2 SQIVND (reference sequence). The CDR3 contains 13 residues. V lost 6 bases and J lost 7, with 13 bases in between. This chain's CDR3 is CASRAAFGQPQHF. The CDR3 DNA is TGTGCCAGTAGGGCCGCGTTCGGGCAGCCCCAGCATTTT.

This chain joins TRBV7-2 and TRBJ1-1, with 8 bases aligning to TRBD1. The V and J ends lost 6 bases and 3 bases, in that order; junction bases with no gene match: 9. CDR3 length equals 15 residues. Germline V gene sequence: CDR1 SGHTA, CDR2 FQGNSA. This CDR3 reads CASSSDRGSYTEAFF. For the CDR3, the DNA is TGTGCCAGCAGTTCAGACAGGGGATCGTACACTGAAGCTTTCTTT.